What follows are 31 T cell receptor beta chains derived from one specimen sequenced in a study of human T cells and chemical hapten exposure. TCRdb re-derived calls from the 5' RACE reads in MiXCR, one entry per CDR3 protein. The sample has more than 140,000 distinct CDR3 sequences; roughly 4.1% are singletons. Total RNA extraction was carried out from unfractionated whole blood. These receptor sequences come from a female donor in good health.

This clonotype came up a few times. V is TRBV6-5 and J is TRBJ1-6; D not certain. V gave up 3 bases and J gave up 14 bases, with 17 bases separating them. This CDR3 region has 14 residues. Germline V gives CDR1 MNHEY, CDR2 SVGAGI. The CDR3 DNA reads as TGTGCCAGCAGTTATTTACAAAGAAGGGAGGCCCTCCACTTT. Protein: CASSYLQRREALHF.

This clonotype has at least ten counts. The chain couples TRBV5-1 to TRBJ2-1; D remains ambiguous. Trimming removed 4 bases at V and 7 bases at J, with 15 bases between. The length of the CDR3 is 14 residues. Germline values: CDR1 SGHRS, CDR2 YFSETQ. The CDR3: CASSVGIAGNEQFF. In DNA form, the CDR3 reads TGCGCCAGCAGCGTGGGAATAGCCGGGAATGAGCAGTTCTTC.

This clonotype was seen more than once but under ten times. The chain employs TRBV5-1 and TRBJ2-2; D is perhaps TRBD1 or TRBD2 (5 bases each). The CDR3 has 17 amino acids. CDR1 is SGHRS and CDR2 is YFSETQ in the germline V gene. V was cut by 2 bases and J by 4 bases, with 18 bases left in between. In nucleotides, the CDR3 is TGCGCCAGCAGCTTTTTCATTGGTTCCGGGACCACCGGGGAGCTGTTTTTT. This encodes CASSFFIGSGTTGELFF.

This clonotype came up a few times. The chain joins TRBV6-5 to TRBJ2-5, with D maybe TRBD1 (6 bases). The V end was cut by 0 bases, the J end by 2 bases, with 22 bases between. Germline V gene data show CDR1 as MNHEY and CDR2 as SVGAGI. The CDR3 sequence is 19 residues long. The CDR3: CASSYSKQGAGHQQETQYF. The DNA for the CDR3 is TGTGCCAGCAGTTACTCGAAACAGGGTGCAGGTCATCAACAAGAGACCCAGTACTTC.

This clonotype was seen at least ten times. The chain joins TRBV20-1 to TRBJ1-1; 7 bases align to TRBD1. From germline, CDR1 is DFQATT and CDR2 SNEGSKA (reference sequence). After removal of 5 bases from V and 4 bases from J, the junction contained 7 bases not matched to a gene. The CDR3 covers 13 residues. The CDR3 loop is CSAEGARVTEAFF. The CDR3 DNA is TGCAGTGCTGAGGGGGCGCGGGTCACTGAAGCTTTCTTT.

Ten or more counts support this clonotype. The gene calls are TRBV19 and TRBJ2-7, with TRBD1 matching over 8 bases. Per the germline V gene, CDR1 is LNHDA and CDR2 is SQIVND (reference sequence). The CDR3 runs to 15 residues. Trimming cost V 3 bases and J 6 bases; bases outside gene matches: 10. The CDR3 spells CASSIMGQGASEQYF. The CDR3 nucleotides read TGTGCCAGTAGTATCATGGGGCAGGGGGCAAGCGAGCAGTACTTC.

This clonotype was observed at least ten times. The rearrangement links TRBV12-3 or TRBV12-4 to TRBJ1-6; D is ambiguous. This CDR3 has 15 amino acids. Trimming took 5 bases from V and 4 from J, leaving 12 bases between them. The CDR3 loop is CASSPTAVYNSPLHF. CDR3 in DNA: TGTGCCAGCAGTCCAACAGCCGTTTATAATTCACCCCTCCACTTT.

This clonotype has a count of ten or more. V is TRBV6-6 and J is TRBJ2-1, with 9 bases lining up with TRBD1. CDR3 size: 15 residues. Germline CDR1 is MNHNY and CDR2 is SVGAGI (reference sequence). V dropped 5 bases and J dropped 5; count of bases not matched to a gene: 7. The CDR3 sequence is CASSNTGTGNNEQFF. DNA of the CDR3: TGTGCCAGCAGTAATACCGGGACAGGGAACAATGAGCAGTTCTTC.

This clonotype has ten or more counts. This chain uses TRBV11-2 with TRBJ2-5; D might be TRBD1 or TRBD2, each matching 5 bases. CDR1 is SGHAT, CDR2 FQNNGV, per germline. CDR3 length equals 15 residues. V lost 1 base to trimming and J lost 3 bases, with 12 bases between them. As DNA, the CDR3 is TGTGCCAGCAGCTTAGTCTACGGGGCAGAAGAGACCCAGTACTTC. Encoded protein: CASSLVYGAEETQYF. Variable domain in full (rest from reference TRBV11-2 and TRBJ2-5): EAGVAQSPRYKIIEKRQSVAFWCNPISGHATLYWYQQILGQGPKLLIQFQNNGVVDDSQLPKDRFSAERLKGVDSTLKIQPAKLEDSAVYLCASSLVYGAEETQYFGPGTRLLVL.

This clonotype was recorded at least ten times. V gene TRBV12-3 or TRBV12-4 combines with J gene TRBJ2-7; 7 bases align to TRBD1. V shed 1 base, J shed 5 bases, and the junction held 8 bases outside the gene matches. The CDR3 loop spans 15 amino acids. The CDR3 is CASSLDLDRADEQYF. In DNA, the CDR3 is TGTGCCAGCAGTTTAGATCTAGACAGGGCGGACGAGCAGTACTTC.

This clonotype was recorded many times. The genes are TRBV7-9 and TRBJ1-4, with a possible D match to TRBD1 (5 bases). CDR3 length: 13 residues. Germline V gene sequence: CDR1 SEHNR, CDR2 FQNEAQ (reference sequence). Trimming pared 0 bases from V and 10 bases from J, leaving 9 bases between. The CDR3 loop is CASSLAGTRKLFF. CDR3 DNA: TGTGCCAGCAGCTTAGCCGGGACCCGAAAACTGTTTTTT.

This clonotype was recorded many times. The chain carries TRBV7-2 and TRBJ1-1; TRBD1 is a possible D gene (6 bases). The V gene lost 6 bases and the J gene lost 4 bases, with 15 bases spanning the gap. CDR1 SGHTA and CDR2 FQGNSA come from the germline V gene. The CDR3 is 14 residues long. As DNA, the CDR3 is TGTGCCAGCAGACCCCCACAGGGTGCCACTGAAGCTTTCTTT. This translates into CASRPPQGATEAFF. Looking up the rest from reference TRBV7-2 and TRBJ1-1 gives the full variable domain: GAGVSQSPSNKVTEKGKDVELRCDPISGHTALYWYRQSLGQGLEFLIYFQGNSAPDKSGLPSDRFSAERTGGSVSTLTIQRTQQEDSAVYLCASRPPQGATEAFFGQGTRLTVV.

This clonotype was seen more than once but under ten times. The chain links TRBV29-1 to TRBJ2-1; D remains ambiguous. V was shortened by 3 bases and J by 5 bases, with 11 bases between the two germline ends. The germline CDR1 and CDR2 sequences are SQVTM and ANQGSEA. The CDR3 runs 13 residues. The CDR3 sequence: CSVEGGRNNEQFF. The DNA for the CDR3 is TGCAGCGTTGAGGGCGGCAGAAACAATGAGCAGTTCTTC.

Regarding this clonotype: A single base separates this from a much larger clone, so it may be a read error. The rearrangement links TRBV4-3 to TRBJ1-5, with D perhaps TRBD1 (5 bases). This CDR3 has 14 residues. Per germline, CDR1 LGHNA and CDR2 YSLEER. The CDR3 region has the DNA TGCGCCAACAGCCAGGCAAGGGGCTCTCAGCCCCAGCATTTT. Translation: CANSQARGSQPQHF.

This clonotype was detected only a few times. The rearrangement uses TRBV11-2 and TRBJ2-7; no clear D gene. Germline loops: CDR1 SGHAT, CDR2 FQNNGV. The CDR3 runs 14 residues. V was trimmed by 2 bases and J by 4 bases, leaving 12 bases between them. The CDR3 region is CASSLSVTGYEQYF. The CDR3 bases are TGTGCCAGCAGCTTATCCGTGACCGGGTACGAGCAGTACTTC. The variable domain in full, completed from reference TRBV11-2 and TRBJ2-7, reads EAGVAQSPRYKIIEKRQSVAFWCNPISGHATLYWYQQILGQGPKLLIQFQNNGVVDDSQLPKDRFSAERLKGVDSTLKIQPAKLEDSAVYLCASSLSVTGYEQYFGPGTRLTVT.

This clonotype appeared many times. The chain is built from TRBV7-2 and TRBJ2-3, with 8 bases lining up with TRBD2. Germline trimming cut 2 bases from V and 1 base from J; bases unmatched to any gene: 5. The CDR3 length is 16 residues. CDR1 SGHTA and CDR2 FQGNSA come from the germline V gene. The CDR3, as DNA: TGTGCCAGCAGCTTAAACGGGCGGGGGGGCACAGATACGCAGTATTTT. Protein: CASSLNGRGGTDTQYF.

A few counts support this clonotype. This chain connects TRBV20-1 to TRBJ2-1; possibly TRBD1 for D (6 bases). The CDR3 is 15 amino acids. Germline lookup yields CDR1 DFQATT and CDR2 SNEGSKA (reference sequence). Trimming shortened V by 5 bases and J by 8 bases, and 22 bases separated the two germline ends. This CDR3 reads CSACPGTGSVDEQFF. The CDR3 DNA is TGCAGTGCTTGCCCGGGAACAGGGAGCGTGGATGAGCAGTTCTTC.

The sample holds a few counts of this clonotype. The chain links TRBV4-3 to TRBJ2-1; 9 nucleotides agree with TRBD2. CDR3 length: 14 residues. CDR1 is LGHNA, CDR2 YSLEER, per germline. Germline trimming cut 4 bases from V and 7 bases from J; bases unmatched to any gene: 5. Written as DNA, the CDR3 is TGCGCCAGCAGCCCCGCTAGCGGGGCAAATGAGCAGTTCTTC. Translated: CASSPASGANEQFF.

At least ten counts were recorded for this clonotype. This chain connects TRBV9 to TRBJ2-1, with 9 bases lining up with TRBD2. Trimming at V came to 3 bases and at J to 9 bases, leaving 13 bases not matched to a gene. CDR1 and CDR2 from the germline V gene are SGDLS and YYNGEE. This CDR3 comprises 16 residues. Written as DNA, the CDR3 is TGTGCCAGCAGCGCCTCTCTAGCGGGGCGCCGTTCTGAGCAGTTCTTC. Translated: CASSASLAGRRSEQFF.

Points on this clonotype: A single base separates this from a much larger clone, so it may be a read error. This sequence joins TRBV5-1 and TRBJ1-1, with a weak D call TRBD1 (6 bases). This CDR3 has 14 residues. CDR1 and CDR2 from the germline V gene are SGHRS and YFSETQ. CDR3 in DNA: TGCGCCGGCAGCCAGCAGGGGATGGCCACTGAAGCTTTCTTT. It encodes CAGSQQGMATEAFF.

The V gene is TRBV15, the J gene TRBJ2-1; D is unclear. The V gene's germline CDR1 is LNHNV and CDR2 YYDKDF (reference sequence). The CDR3 runs 19 residues. Deletions cut 0 bases from V and 0 bases from J, with 18 bases between. The CDR3 DNA follows: TGTGCCACCAGCAGAGATTTGGCGGTACGGGTAAGCTCCTACAATGAGCAGTTCTTC. Its protein is CATSRDLAVRVSSYNEQFF.

This clonotype was counted at least ten times. This chain joins TRBV29-1 and TRBJ2-1, with D perhaps TRBD1 or TRBD2 (5 bases each). Germline CDR1 SQVTM, CDR2 ANQGSEA. The CDR3 loop spans 13 amino acids. The V end was cut by 5 bases, the J end by 4 bases, with 12 bases between. This CDR3 reads CSVRGPTYNEQFF. Written as DNA, the CDR3 is TGCAGCGTTCGGGGACCAACTTACAATGAGCAGTTCTTC.

This sequence joins TRBV9 and TRBJ2-1, with TRBD2 matching 11 bases. Losses at the gene ends were 4 bases for V and 6 bases for J; bases not matched to a gene: 9. CDR1 SGDLS and CDR2 YYNGEE come from the germline V gene. The CDR3 totals 16 residues. The CDR3, as DNA: TGTGCCAGCAGCATCACTAGCGGGGGAGCCGTCAATGAGCAGTTCTTC. It yields the protein CASSITSGGAVNEQFF.

This clonotype was recorded at least ten times. CDR3 protein: CSVVGRGSYEQYF. The CDR3 DNA sequence: TGCAGCGTTGTGGGCAGGGGGTCCTACGAGCAGTACTTC. The chain joins TRBV29-1 to TRBJ2-7, with 7 bases aligning to TRBD1. Germline V lookup: CDR1 SQVTM, CDR2 ANQGSEA. The junction had 4 bases not matched to a gene; V was cut back by 4 bases and J by 1 base. This CDR3 has 13 residues.

This chain links TRBV2 with TRBJ2-3; tentative D call: TRBD2 (5 bases). Germline lookup yields CDR1 SNHLY and CDR2 FYNNEI. Trimming pared 3 bases from V and 1 base from J, leaving 11 bases between. The CDR3 is 15 amino acids. The CDR3 loop reads CASSEIPSRTDTQYF. DNA for the CDR3: TGTGCCAGCAGTGAGATCCCTAGCCGCACAGATACGCAGTATTTT.

This clonotype was found many times. The chain links TRBV5-1 to TRBJ2-5; no reliable D call. This CDR3 is built from 13 residues. Trimming left V 4 bases short and J 2 bases short, with 9 bases between. In germline, CDR1 is SGHRS, CDR2 YFSETQ. CDR3 nucleotide sequence: TGCGCCAGCAGCATAAACTCTCAAGAGACCCAGTACTTC. Translation: CASSINSQETQYF.

In this sample, this clonotype turned up many times. The rearrangement joins TRBV20-1 to TRBJ1-1; TRBD1 matches at 8 bases. Per the germline V gene, CDR1 is DFQATT and CDR2 is SNEGSKA (reference sequence). Losses at the gene ends were 6 bases for V and 1 base for J; bases not matched to a gene: 10. CDR3 length: 15 amino acids. CDR3 in DNA: TGCAGTGCGGCCCCCCGAGGACAGGGGAACACTGAAGCTTTCTTT. Translated, it gives CSAAPRGQGNTEAFF.

V and J are TRBV18 and TRBJ2-3; perhaps TRBD2 as D (6 bases). Germline assignment: CDR1 KGHSH and CDR2 LQKENI. CDR3 length: 18 residues. V was shortened by 0 bases and J by 0 bases, with 16 bases between the two germline ends. The CDR3 sequence: CASSPPAWDFTSTDTQYF. The DNA of the CDR3 is TGTGCCAGCTCACCACCGGCCTGGGACTTTACTAGCACAGATACGCAGTATTTT.

This clonotype was found many times. As DNA, the CDR3 is TGTGCCAGCTCGCCGGGAAGGAGCACAGATACGCAGTATTTT. It encodes CASSPGRSTDTQYF. The chain recombines TRBV18 with TRBJ2-3; a possible D gene is TRBD2 (5 bases). This CDR3 spans 14 amino acids. The V end lost 6 bases, the J end lost 0 bases, and 10 bases lay between the germline ends. Looked up from germline, CDR1 is KGHSH and CDR2 is LQKENI.

This clonotype was counted at least ten times. The chain recombines TRBV5-1 with TRBJ2-1; perhaps TRBD1 as D (5 bases). This CDR3 region has 12 residues. V dropped 6 bases and J dropped 5 bases, with 9 bases sitting between them. The V gene's germline CDR1 is SGHRS and CDR2 YFSETQ. The CDR3: CASKQENNEQFF. CDR3 coding DNA: TGCGCCAGCAAACAGGAAAACAATGAGCAGTTCTTC.

The chain carries TRBV20-1 and TRBJ1-1; perhaps TRBD1 as D (5 bases). CDR1 and CDR2 (germline): DFQATT, SNEGSKA (reference sequence). This CDR3 spans 12 amino acids. The germline V and J ends were trimmed by 3 bases and 5 bases, with 10 bases remaining between them. This chain's CDR3 is CSASGGGTEAFF. Written as DNA, the CDR3 is TGCAGTGCTAGCGGGGGAGGTACTGAAGCTTTCTTT.